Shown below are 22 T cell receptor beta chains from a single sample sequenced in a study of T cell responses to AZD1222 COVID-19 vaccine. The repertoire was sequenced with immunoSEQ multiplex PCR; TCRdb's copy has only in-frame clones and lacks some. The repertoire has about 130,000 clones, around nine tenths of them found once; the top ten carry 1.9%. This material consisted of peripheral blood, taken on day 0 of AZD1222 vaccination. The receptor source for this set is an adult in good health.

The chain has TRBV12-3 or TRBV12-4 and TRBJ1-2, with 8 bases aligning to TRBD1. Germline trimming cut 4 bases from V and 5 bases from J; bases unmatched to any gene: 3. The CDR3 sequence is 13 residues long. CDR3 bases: TGTGCCAGCAGTTCAGGGGGCAGGTATGGCTACACCTTC. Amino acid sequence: CASSSGGRYGYTF.

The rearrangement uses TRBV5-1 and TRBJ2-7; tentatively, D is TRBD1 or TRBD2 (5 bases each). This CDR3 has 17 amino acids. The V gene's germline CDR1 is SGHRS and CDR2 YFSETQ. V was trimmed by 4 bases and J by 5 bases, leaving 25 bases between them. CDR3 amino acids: CASSPSSFGTSVNEQYF. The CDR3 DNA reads TGCGCCAGCAGCCCCTCCTCATTCGGGACCTCTGTTAACGAGCAGTACTTC.

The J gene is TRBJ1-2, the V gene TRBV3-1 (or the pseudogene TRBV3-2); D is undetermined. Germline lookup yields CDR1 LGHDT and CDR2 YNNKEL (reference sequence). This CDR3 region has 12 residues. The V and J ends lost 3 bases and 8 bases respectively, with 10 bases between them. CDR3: CASSQSEAGYTF. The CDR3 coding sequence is TGTGCCAGCAGCCAGAGCGAGGCCGGCTACACCTTC.

The CDR3 DNA is TGTGCCAGTAGTGAAGACCTAAACACTGAAGCTTTCTTT. Translation gives CASSEDLNTEAFF. The chain combines TRBV19 with TRBJ1-1; no clear D gene. The germline V and J ends were trimmed by 5 bases and 2 bases, with 9 bases remaining between them. In germline, CDR1 is LNHDA, CDR2 SQIVND (reference sequence). The CDR3 contains 13 residues.

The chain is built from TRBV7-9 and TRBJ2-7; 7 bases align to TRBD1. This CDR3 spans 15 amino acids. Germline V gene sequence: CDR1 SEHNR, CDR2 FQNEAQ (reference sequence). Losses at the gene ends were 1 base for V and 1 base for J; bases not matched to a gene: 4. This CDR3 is CASSLEGGASYEQYF. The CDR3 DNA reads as TGTGCCAGCAGCTTAGAAGGGGGCGCGTCCTACGAGCAGTACTTC.

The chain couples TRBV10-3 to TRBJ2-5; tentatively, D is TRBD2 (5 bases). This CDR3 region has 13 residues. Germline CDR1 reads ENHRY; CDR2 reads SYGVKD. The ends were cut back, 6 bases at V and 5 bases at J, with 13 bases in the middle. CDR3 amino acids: CAISGEGLETQYF. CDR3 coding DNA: TGTGCCATCAGCGGGGAAGGTTTGGAGACCCAGTACTTC.

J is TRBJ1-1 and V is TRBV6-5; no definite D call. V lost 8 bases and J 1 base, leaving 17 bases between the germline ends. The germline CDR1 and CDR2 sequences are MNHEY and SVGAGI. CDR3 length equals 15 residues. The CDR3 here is CASQPGRAPNTEAFF. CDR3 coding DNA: TGTGCCAGCCAACCGGGTAGGGCCCCGAACACTGAAGCTTTCTTT.

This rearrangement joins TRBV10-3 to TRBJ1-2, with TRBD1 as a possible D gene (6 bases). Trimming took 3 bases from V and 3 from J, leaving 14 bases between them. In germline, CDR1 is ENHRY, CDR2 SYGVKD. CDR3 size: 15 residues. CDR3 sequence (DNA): TGTGCCATCAGTGATTGGGACAAGGCGGACTATGGCTACACCTTC. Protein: CAISDWDKADYGYTF.

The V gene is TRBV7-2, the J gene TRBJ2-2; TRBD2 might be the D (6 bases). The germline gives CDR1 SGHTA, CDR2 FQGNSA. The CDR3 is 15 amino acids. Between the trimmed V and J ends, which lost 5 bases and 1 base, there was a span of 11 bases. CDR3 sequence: CASSPWGVNTGELFF. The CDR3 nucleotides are TGTGCCAGCAGCCCATGGGGGGTGAACACCGGGGAGCTGTTTTTT.

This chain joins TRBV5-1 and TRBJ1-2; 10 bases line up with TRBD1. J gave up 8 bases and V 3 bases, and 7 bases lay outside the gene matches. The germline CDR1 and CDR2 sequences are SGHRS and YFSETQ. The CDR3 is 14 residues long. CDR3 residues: CASSSGQGNGGYTF. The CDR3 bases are TGCGCCAGCAGCTCGGGACAGGGGAATGGAGGCTACACCTTC.

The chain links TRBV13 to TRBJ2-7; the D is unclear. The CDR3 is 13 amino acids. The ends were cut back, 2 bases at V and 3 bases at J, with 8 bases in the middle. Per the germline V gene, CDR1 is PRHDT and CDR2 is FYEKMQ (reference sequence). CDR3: CASSLSTVYEQYF. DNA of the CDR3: TGTGCCAGCAGCTTATCTACAGTCTACGAGCAGTACTTC.

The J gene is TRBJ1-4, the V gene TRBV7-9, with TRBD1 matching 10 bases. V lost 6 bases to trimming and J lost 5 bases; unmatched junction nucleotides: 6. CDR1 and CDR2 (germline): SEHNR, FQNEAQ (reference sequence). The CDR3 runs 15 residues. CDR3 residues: CASRLPGQGNEKLFF. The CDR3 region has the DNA TGTGCCAGCAGGCTACCGGGACAGGGGAATGAAAAACTGTTTTTT.

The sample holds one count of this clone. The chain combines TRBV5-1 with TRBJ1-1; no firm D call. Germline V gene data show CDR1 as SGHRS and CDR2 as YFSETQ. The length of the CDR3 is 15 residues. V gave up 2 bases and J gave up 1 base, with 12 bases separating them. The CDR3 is CASSFTRAGNTEAFF. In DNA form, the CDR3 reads TGCGCCAGCAGCTTTACACGAGCGGGGAACACTGAAGCTTTCTTT. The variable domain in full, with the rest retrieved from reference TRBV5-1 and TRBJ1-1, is KAGVTQTPRYLIKTRGQQVTLSCSPISGHRSVSWYQQTPGQGLQFLFEYFSETQRNKGNFPGRFSGRQFSNSRSEMNVSTLELGDSALYLCASSFTRAGNTEAFFGQGTRLTVV.

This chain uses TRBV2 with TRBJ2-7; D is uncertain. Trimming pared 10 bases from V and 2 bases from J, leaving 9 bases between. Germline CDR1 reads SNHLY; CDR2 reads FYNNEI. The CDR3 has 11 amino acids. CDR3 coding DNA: TGTGCCATCCGTGATGCCTACGAGCAGTACTTC. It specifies CAIRDAYEQYF.

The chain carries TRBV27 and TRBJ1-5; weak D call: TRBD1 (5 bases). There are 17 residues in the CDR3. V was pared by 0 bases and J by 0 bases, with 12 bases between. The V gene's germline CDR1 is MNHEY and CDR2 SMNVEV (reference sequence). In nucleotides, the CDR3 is TGTGCCAGCAGTTTATCGTCGGGGCGCGGTAGCAATCAGCCCCAGCATTTT. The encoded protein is CASSLSSGRGSNQPQHF.

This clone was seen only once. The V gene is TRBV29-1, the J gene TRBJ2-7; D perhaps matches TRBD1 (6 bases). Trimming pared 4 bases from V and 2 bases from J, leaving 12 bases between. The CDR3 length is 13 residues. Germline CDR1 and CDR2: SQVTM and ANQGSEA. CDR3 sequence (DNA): TGCAGCGTTGGGACAGTTGATCCCTACGAGCAGTACTTC. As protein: CSVGTVDPYEQYF.

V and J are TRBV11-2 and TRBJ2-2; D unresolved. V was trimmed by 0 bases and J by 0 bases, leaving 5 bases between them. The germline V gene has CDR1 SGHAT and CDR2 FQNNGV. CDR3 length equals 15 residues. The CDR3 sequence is CASSLDSANTGELFF. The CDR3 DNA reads TGTGCCAGCAGCTTAGATTCCGCGAACACCGGGGAGCTGTTTTTT.

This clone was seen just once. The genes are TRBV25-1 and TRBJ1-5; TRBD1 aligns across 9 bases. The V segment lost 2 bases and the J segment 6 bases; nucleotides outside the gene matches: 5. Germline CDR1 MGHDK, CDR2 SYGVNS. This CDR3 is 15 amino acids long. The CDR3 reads CASSEPGQGGQPQHF. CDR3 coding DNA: TGTGCCAGCAGTGAACCGGGACAGGGTGGTCAGCCCCAGCATTTT.

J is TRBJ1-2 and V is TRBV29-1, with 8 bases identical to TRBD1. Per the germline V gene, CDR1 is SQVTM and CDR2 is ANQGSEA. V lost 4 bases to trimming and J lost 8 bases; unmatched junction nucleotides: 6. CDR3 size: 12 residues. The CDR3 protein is CSVASGGGGYTF. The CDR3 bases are TGCAGCGTTGCCTCAGGGGGCGGAGGCTACACCTTC.

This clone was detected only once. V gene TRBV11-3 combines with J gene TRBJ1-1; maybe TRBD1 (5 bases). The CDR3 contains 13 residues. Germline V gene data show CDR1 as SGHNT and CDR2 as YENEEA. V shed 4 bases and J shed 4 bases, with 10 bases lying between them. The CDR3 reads CASSSRGSTEAFF. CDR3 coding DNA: TGTGCCAGCAGCTCGCGGGGGAGCACTGAAGCTTTCTTT.

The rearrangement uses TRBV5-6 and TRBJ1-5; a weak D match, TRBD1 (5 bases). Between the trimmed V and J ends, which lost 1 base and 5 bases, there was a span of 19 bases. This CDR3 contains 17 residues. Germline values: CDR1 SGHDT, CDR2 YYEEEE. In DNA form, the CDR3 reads TGTGCCAGCAGCTTGTCGAGGGGCCTTAGAGGGGATCAGCCCCAGCATTTT. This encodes CASSLSRGLRGDQPQHF.

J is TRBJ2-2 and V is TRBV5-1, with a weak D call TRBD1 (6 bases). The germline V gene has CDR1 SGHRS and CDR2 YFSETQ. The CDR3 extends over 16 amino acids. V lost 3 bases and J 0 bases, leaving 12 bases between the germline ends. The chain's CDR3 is CASSSAGTPNTGELFF. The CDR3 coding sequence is TGCGCCAGCAGCTCAGCCGGGACACCGAACACCGGGGAGCTGTTTTTT.